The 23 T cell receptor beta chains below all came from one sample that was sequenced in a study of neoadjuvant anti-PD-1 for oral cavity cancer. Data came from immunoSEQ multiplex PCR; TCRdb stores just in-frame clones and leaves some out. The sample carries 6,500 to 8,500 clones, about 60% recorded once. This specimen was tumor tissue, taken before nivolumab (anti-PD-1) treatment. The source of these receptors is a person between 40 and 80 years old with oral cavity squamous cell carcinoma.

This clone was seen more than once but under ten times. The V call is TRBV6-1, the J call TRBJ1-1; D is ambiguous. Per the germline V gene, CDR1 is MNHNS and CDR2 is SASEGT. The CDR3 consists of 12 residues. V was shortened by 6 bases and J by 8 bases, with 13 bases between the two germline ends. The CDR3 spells CASSDPGPEAFF. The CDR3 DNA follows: TGTGCCAGCAGCGATCCAGGACCCGAAGCTTTCTTT.

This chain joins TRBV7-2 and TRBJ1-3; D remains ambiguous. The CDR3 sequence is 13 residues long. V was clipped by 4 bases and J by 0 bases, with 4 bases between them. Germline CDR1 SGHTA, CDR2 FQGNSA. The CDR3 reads CASSWSSGNTIYF. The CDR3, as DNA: TGTGCCAGCAGCTGGAGCTCTGGAAACACCATATATTTT.

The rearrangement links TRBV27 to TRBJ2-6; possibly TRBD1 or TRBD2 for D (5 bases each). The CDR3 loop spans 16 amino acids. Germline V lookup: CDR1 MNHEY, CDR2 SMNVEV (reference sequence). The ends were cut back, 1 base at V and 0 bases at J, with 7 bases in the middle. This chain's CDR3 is CASSLWGSSGANVLTF. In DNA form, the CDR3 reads TGTGCCAGCAGTTTATGGGGGAGCTCTGGGGCCAACGTCCTGACTTTC.

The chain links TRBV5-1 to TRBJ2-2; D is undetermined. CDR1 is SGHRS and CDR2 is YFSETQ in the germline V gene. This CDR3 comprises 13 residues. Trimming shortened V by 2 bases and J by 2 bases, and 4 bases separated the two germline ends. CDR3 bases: TGCGCCAGCAGCTTAACAAACACCGGGGAGCTGTTTTTT. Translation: CASSLTNTGELFF.

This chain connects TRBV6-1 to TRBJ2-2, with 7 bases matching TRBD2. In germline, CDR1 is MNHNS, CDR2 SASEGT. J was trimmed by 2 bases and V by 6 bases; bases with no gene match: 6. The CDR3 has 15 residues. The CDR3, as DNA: TGTGCCAGCAGAGCTAGCGGAGCCAACACCGGGGAGCTGTTTTTT. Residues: CASRASGANTGELFF.

The CDR3 DNA reads TGTGCCAGCAGAGATTTGGCCAACTATGGCTACACCTTC. It specifies CASRDLANYGYTF. V is TRBV6-6 and J is TRBJ1-2; D remains unclear. This CDR3 is built from 13 residues. CDR1 MNHNY and CDR2 SVGAGI come from the germline V gene (reference sequence). V was cut by 6 bases and J by 2 bases, with 10 bases left in between.

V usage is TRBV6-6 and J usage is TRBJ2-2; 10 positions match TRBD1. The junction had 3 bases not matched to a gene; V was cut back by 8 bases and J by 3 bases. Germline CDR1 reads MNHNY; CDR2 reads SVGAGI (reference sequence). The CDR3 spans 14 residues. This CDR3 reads CASRDRGDTGELFF. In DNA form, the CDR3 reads TGTGCCAGCCGGGACAGGGGAGACACCGGGGAGCTGTTTTTT.

This CDR3 reads CASSQGEGLASRHEQFF. The CDR3 DNA reads as TGTGCCAGCAGCCAAGGCGAGGGACTAGCGTCTCGCCATGAGCAGTTCTTC. The chain links TRBV14 to TRBJ2-1; 10 bases line up with TRBD2. This CDR3 is 17 amino acids long. The J segment lost 8 bases and the V segment lost 1 base, leaving 11 bases of the junction unmatched. CDR1 SGHDN and CDR2 FVKESK come from the germline V gene.

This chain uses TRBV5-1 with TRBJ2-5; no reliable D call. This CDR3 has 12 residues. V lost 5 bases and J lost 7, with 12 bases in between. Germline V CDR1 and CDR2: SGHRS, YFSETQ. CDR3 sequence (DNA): TGCGCCAGCAGTCTGGACGTTCCGACCCAGTACTTC. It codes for CASSLDVPTQYF.

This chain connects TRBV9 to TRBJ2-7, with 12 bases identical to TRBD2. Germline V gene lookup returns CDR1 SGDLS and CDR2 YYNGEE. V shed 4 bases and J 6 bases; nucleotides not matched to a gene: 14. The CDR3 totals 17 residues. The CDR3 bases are TGTGCCAGCAGCCTTGGGGCTAGCGGGGGGGGTAGTCCCGAGCAGTACTTC. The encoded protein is CASSLGASGGGSPEQYF.

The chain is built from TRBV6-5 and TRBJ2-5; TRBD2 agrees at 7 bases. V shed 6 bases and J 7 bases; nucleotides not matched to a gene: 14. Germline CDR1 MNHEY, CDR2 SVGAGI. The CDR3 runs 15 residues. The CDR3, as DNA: TGTGCCAGCAGGCCAACTTTTACTAGCGCGGGGACCCAGTACTTC. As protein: CASRPTFTSAGTQYF.

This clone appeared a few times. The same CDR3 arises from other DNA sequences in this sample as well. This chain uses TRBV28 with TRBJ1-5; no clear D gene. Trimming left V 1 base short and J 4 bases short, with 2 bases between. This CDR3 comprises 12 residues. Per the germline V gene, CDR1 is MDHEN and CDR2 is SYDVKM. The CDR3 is CASSLFNQPQHF. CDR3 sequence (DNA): TGTGCCAGCAGTTTATTTAATCAGCCCCAGCATTTT.

CDR3: CASSGLAGGATQYF. The CDR3 DNA reads as TGTGCCAGCAGCGGACTAGCGGGAGGAGCCACGCAGTATTTT. The V and J genes are TRBV7-6 and TRBJ2-3; 14 bases are shared with TRBD2. Trimming removed 5 bases from V and 9 bases from J; junction bases left unmatched: 4. This CDR3 spans 14 amino acids. From germline, CDR1 is SGHVS and CDR2 FNYEAQ. The complete variable domain, with remaining parts taken from reference TRBV7-6 and TRBJ2-3, reads GAGVSQSPRYKVTKRGQDVALRCDPISGHVSLYWYRQALGQGPEFLTYFNYEAQQDKSGLPNDRFSAERPEGSISTLTIQRTEQRDSAMYRCASSGLAGGATQYFGPGTRLTVL.

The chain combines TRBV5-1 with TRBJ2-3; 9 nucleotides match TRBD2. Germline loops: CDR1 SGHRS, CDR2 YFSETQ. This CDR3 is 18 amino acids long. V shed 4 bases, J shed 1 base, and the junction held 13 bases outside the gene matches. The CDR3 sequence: CASSPRRGGARRTDTQYF. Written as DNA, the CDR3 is TGCGCCAGCAGCCCCAGACGCGGGGGGGCAAGACGCACAGATACGCAGTATTTT.

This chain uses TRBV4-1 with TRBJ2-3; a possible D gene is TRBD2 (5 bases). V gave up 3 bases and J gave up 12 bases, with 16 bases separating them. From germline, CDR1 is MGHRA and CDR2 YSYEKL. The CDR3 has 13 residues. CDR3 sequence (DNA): TGCGCCAGCAGCCAGGAACATACTAGGGAACAGTATTTT. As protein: CASSQEHTREQYF.

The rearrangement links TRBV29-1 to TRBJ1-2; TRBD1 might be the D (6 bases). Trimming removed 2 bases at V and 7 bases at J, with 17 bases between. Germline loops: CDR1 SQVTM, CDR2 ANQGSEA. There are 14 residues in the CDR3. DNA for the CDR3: TGCAGCGTTGAACCCATTGGGGGGGCGCGTGGCTACACCTTC. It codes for CSVEPIGGARGYTF.

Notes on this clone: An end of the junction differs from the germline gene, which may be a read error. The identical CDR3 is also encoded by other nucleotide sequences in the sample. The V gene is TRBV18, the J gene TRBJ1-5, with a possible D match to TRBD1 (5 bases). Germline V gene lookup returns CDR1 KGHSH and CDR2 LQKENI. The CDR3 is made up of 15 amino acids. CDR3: CASSPRGVFNQPQHF. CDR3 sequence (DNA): TGTGCCAGCTCACCGCGGGGGGTCTTCAATCAGCCCCAACATTTT.

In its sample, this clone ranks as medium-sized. The CDR3 DNA reads as TGTGCTAGTGGTTTGGTACTGGTAACCGGGACAGGAGTTACAGATACGCAGTATTTT. It encodes CASGLVLVTGTGVTDTQYF. The rearrangement uses TRBV12-5 and TRBJ2-3; 8 nucleotides agree with TRBD1. The CDR3 spans 19 residues. Trimming cost V 0 bases and J 3 bases; bases outside gene matches: 14. Germline V gene lookup returns CDR1 LGHNT and CDR2 FRNRAP.

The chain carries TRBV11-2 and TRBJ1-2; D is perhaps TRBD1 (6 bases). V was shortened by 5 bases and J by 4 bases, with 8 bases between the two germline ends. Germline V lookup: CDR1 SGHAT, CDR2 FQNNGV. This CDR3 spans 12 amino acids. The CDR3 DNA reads TGTGCCAGCAGCGAACAGGGCTATGGCTACACCTTC. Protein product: CASSEQGYGYTF.

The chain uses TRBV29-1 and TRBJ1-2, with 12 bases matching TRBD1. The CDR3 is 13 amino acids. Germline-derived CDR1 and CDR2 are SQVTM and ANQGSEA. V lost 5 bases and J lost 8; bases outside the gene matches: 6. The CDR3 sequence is CSVTGTGGEGYTF. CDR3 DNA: TGCAGCGTTACCGGGACAGGGGGCGAAGGCTACACCTTC. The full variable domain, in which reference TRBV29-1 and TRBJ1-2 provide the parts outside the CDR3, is SAVISQKPSRDICQRGTSLTIQCQVDSQVTMMFWYRQQPGQSLTLIATANQGSEATYESGFVIDKFPISRPNLTFSTLTVSNMSPEDSSIYLCSVTGTGGEGYTFGSGTRLTVV.

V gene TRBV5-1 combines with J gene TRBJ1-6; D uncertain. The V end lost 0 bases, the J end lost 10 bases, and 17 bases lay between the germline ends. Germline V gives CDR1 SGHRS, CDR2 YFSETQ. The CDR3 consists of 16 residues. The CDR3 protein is CASSLDAVMGNSPLHF. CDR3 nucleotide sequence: TGCGCCAGCAGCTTGGACGCTGTAATGGGGAACTCACCCCTCCACTTT.

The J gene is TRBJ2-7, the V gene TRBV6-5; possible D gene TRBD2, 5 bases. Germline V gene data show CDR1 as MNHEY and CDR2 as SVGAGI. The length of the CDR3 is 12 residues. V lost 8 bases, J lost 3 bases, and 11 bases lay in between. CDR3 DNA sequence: TGTGCCAGCGGAATCGGGGACTACGAGCAGTACTTC. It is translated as CASGIGDYEQYF.

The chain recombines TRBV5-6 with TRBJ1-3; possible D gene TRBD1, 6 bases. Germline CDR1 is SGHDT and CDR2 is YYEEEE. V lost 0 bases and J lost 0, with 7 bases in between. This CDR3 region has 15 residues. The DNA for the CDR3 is TGTGCCAGCAGCTTGGTAGGGGGCTCTGGAAACACCATATATTTT. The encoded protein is CASSLVGGSGNTIYF.